This T cell receptor beta chain was sequenced during a study of blood T cell repertoires in COVID-19. Study summary: Sources were T cells, B-cell-depleted T cells, or PBMCs; the material itself was cDNA or gDNA.

The study recruited people aged 18 to 89 years across 20 to 30 US areas. Produced via immunoSEQ multiplex PCR; TCRdb's table is partial and in-frame only. The table shows around 290,000 clones, with 88% occurring only once. Sequencing input: PBMCs or T cells enriched from blood (not recorded which). The TCR originated in a woman aged 25 to 45 who had recovered from COVID-19.

CDR3 bases: TGTGCCAGCAGCGCGACAGGGGGGGCCGGGGAGCTGTTTTTT. Its protein product is CASSATGGAGELFF. This chain uses TRBV9 with TRBJ2-2, with TRBD1 matching over 9 bases. J was trimmed by 6 bases and V by 3 bases; bases with no gene match: 3. Germline V lookup: CDR1 SGDLS, CDR2 YYNGEE. The CDR3 spans 14 residues.